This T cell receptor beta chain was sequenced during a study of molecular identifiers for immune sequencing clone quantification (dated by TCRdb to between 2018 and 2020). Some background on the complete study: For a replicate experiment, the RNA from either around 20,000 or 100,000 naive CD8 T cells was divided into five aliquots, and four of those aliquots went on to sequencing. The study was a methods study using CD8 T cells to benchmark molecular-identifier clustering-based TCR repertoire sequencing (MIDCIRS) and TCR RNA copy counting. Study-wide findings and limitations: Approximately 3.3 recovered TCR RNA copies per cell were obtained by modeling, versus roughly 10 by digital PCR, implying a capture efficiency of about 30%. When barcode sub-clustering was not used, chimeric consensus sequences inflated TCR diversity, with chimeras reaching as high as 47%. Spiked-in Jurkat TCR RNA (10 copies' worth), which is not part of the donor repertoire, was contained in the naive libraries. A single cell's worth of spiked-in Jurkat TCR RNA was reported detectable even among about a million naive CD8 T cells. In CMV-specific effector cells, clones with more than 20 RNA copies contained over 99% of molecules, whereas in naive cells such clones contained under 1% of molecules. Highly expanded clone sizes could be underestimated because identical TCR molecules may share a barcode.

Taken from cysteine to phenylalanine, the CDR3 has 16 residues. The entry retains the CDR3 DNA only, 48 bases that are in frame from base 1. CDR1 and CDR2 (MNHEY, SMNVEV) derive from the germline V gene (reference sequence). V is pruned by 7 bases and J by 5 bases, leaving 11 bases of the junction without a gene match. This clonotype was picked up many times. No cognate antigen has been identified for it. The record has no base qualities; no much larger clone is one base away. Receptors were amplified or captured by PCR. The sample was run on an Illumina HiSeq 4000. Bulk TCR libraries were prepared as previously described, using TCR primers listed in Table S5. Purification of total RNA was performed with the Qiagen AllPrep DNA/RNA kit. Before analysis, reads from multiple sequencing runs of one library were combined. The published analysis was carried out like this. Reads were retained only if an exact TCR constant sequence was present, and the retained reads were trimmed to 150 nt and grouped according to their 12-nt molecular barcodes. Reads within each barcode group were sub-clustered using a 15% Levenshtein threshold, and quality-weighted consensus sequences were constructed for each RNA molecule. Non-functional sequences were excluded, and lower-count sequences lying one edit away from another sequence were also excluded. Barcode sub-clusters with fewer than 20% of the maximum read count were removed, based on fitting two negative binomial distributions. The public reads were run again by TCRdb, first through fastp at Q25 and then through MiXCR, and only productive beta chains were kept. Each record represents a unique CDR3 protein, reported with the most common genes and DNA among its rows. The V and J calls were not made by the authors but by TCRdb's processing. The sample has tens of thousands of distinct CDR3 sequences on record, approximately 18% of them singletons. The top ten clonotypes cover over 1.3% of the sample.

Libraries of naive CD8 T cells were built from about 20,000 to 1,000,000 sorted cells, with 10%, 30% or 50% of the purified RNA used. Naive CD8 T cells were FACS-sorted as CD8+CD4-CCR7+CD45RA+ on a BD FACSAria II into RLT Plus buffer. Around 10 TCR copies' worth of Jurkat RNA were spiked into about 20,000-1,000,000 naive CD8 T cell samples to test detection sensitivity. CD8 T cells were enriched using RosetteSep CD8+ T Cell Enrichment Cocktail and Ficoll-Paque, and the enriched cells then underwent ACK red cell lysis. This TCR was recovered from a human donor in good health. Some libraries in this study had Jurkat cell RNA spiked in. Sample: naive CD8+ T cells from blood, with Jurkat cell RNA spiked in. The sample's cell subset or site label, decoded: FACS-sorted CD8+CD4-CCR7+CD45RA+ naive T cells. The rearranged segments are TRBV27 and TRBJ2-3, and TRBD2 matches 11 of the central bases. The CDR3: CASTQILAGGIDTQYF. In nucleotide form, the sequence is TGTGCCAGCACCCAGATTCTAGCGGGAGGAATAGATACGCAGTATTTT.